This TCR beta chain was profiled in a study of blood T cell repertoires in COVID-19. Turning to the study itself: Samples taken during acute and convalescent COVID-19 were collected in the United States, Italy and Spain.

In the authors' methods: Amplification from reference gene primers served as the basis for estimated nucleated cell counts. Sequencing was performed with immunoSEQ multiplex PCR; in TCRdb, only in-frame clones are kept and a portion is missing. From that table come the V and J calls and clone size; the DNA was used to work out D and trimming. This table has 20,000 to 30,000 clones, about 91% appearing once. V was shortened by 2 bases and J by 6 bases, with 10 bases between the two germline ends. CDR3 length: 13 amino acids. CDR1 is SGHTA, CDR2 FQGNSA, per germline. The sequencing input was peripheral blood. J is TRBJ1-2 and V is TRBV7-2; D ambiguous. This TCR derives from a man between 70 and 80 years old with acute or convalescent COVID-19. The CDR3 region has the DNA TGTGCCAGCAGCTTAATCGACTCGGATGGCTACACCTTC. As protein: CASSLIDSDGYTF.